The rows below give T cell receptor beta chains drawn from one sample of a study of T-cell reconstitution after alpha-beta-depleted transplantation in children. Using its own MiXCR run on the PCR reads, TCRdb lists one record per CDR3 protein. The table shows 200,000 to 250,000 distinct CDR3 sequences, with around 9.2% occurring only once. The sequenced sample was PBMCs, mostly from graft donor cells, obtained 360 days after TCRalphabeta/CD19-depleted stem cell transplant. All receptors come from a male patient aged 2 to 9 who had a stem cell transplant for acute myeloid leukemia, so the T cells may come from the graft donor. CDR3s include the opening cysteine and the closing phenylalanine or tryptophan. Each record gives: clone size, J gene, V gene, D gene, CDR3 DNA, CDR3 protein. A D gene is named only where the DNA matches it firmly. Clone size appears in some rows only: once, few, many, or a class for an expanded clone.

- | TRBJ2-5 | TRBV10-3 | TRBD2 | TGTGCCATCGGGCAGCGGGGACGAGAGACCCAGTACTTC | CAIGQRGRETQYF
- | TRBJ2-1 | TRBV9 | TRBD2 | TGTGCCAGCAGCATAAGCGGGGGGGCGTTAAATGAGCAGTTCTTC | CASSISGGALNEQFF
- | TRBJ2-7 | TRBV28 | TRBD1 | TGTGCCAGCAGTCCCGACAGGGAGTGGTCCTACGAGCAGTACTTC | CASSPDREWSYEQYF
few | TRBJ1-1 | TRBV4-2 | TRBD1 | TGTGCCAGCAGCCAAGATGGACAGGGCCCTGAAGCTTTCTTT | CASSQDGQGPEAFF
few | TRBJ1-1 | TRBV14 | - | TGTGCCAGCAGCCAAGGAGGGTTTGGTGACACTGAAGCTTTCTTT | CASSQGGFGDTEAFF
many | TRBJ2-2 | TRBV9 | - | TGTGCCAGCAGCGTCGGGCCGAACACCGGGGAGCTGTTTTTT | CASSVGPNTGELFF
- | TRBJ2-3 | TRBV6-1 | TRBD2 | TGTGCCAGCAGGGGGGGGACTAGCGGGGGGCTGGCAGATACGCAGTATTTT | CASRGGTSGGLADTQYF
many | TRBJ2-5 | TRBV20-1 | TRBD1 | TGCAGTGCCAGAAGGGGGCCAGAAGAGACCCAGTACTTC | CSARRGPEETQYF
many | TRBJ1-2 | TRBV12-3/TRBV12-4 | TRBD1 | TGTGCCAGCAGTCGGACAGGGCTCAACTATGGCTACACCTTC | CASSRTGLNYGYTF
many | TRBJ2-7 | TRBV5-6 | TRBD2 | TGTGCCAGCAGCTTTCCAGCGGGAGGTAACGAGCAGTACTTC | CASSFPAGGNEQYF
- | TRBJ2-2 | TRBV7-3 | - | TGTGCCAGCAGCTTAAGGGTAGCGGGGGAGCTGTTTTTT | CASSLRVAGELFF
few | TRBJ2-1 | TRBV7-2 | TRBD1 | TGTGCCAGCAGCTTAGCGGGACAGGTGCCCAACTCGCAGTTCTTC | CASSLAGQVPNSQFF
- | TRBJ1-6 | TRBV20-1 | - | TGCAGTGCTAGAGATAGTGGGGCCGAAACCTATAATTCACCCCTCCACTTT | CSARDSGAETYNSPLHF
few | TRBJ1-3 | TRBV6-5 | - | TGTGCCAGCAGTTACTCACATTTACAAGGAGTACGAAACACCATATATTTT | CASSYSHLQGVRNTIYF
- | TRBJ2-3 | TRBV7-7 | - | TGTGCTAGCAGCCCCACCAGCGGGCTACCCACAGATACGCAGTATTTT | CASSPTSGLPTDTQYF
few | TRBJ1-2 | TRBV29-1 | - | TGCAGCGTTGCCCGGGGAAGAAACTATGGCTACACCTTC | CSVARGRNYGYTF
- | TRBJ2-5 | TRBV29-1 | TRBD2 | TGCAGCGTAACGCTAGCGGTCCAAGAGACCCAGTACTTC | CSVTLAVQETQYF
few | TRBJ1-5 | TRBV27 | - | TGTGCCAGCAGTCCCCTCGTAGGGGAGGACAATCAGCCCCAGCATTTT | CASSPLVGEDNQPQHF
- | TRBJ2-5 | TRBV7-2 | - | TGTGCCAGCAGCTTAGCCGGGGCAGAGACCCAGTACTTC | CASSLAGAETQYF
- | TRBJ2-3 | TRBV29-1 | - | TGCAGCGTTTCACTGGGTACCTTCGTGGATACGCAGTATTTT | CSVSLGTFVDTQYF
- | TRBJ2-7 | TRBV12-3/TRBV12-4 | TRBD2 | TGTGCCAGCAGTTTAGGGGCTAGCGGGACTGCCTACGAGCAGTACTTC | CASSLGASGTAYEQYF
- | TRBJ2-7 | TRBV4-1 | - | TGCGCCAGCAGCCAAGTCCCCGGTTTAGAGGGGGGGGAGCAGTACTTC | CASSQVPGLEGGEQYF
few | TRBJ1-3 | TRBV6-1 | - | TGTGCCAGCAGTACGGGCGCTCTCTCTGGAAACACCATATATTTT | CASSTGALSGNTIYF
few | TRBJ2-5 | TRBV7-2 | - | TGTGCCAGCAGCTTATCGTGGCAAGAGACCCAGTACTTC | CASSLSWQETQYF
many | TRBJ2-1 | TRBV12-3/TRBV12-4 | - | TGTGCCAGCAGTCCCCAGAGCGGGACATACAATGAGCAGTTCTTC | CASSPQSGTYNEQFF
- | TRBJ2-5 | TRBV3-1 | - | TGTGCCAGCAGCCCAACCCGGACAGTGGAGACCCAGTACTTC | CASSPTRTVETQYF
few | TRBJ2-2 | TRBV29-1 | - | TGCAGCGTTGTCAGGGCCGGGGAGCTGTTTTTT | CSVVRAGELFF
- | TRBJ2-1 | TRBV29-1 | TRBD2 | TGCAGCGTTGACATAGCGGGATCTAACAATGAGCAGTTCTTC | CSVDIAGSNNEQFF
many | TRBJ2-1 | TRBV2 | - | TGTGCCAGCAGTGAGACGGGACGGGAGCAGTTCTTC | CASSETGREQFF
many | TRBJ2-4 | TRBV10-3 | - | TGTGCCATCAGTGAGTCGATCACGGGGCACCGACTAGCCAAAAACATTCAGTACTTC | CAISESITGHRLAKNIQYF
- | TRBJ2-7 | TRBV29-1 | - | TGCAGCGTTGTCCCGGCGGGCGTCTACGAGCAGTACTTC | CSVVPAGVYEQYF
few | TRBJ2-1 | TRBV28 | - | TGTGCCAGCAGGAGCCACCGGGACATCAATAGGTCCTACAATGAGCAGTTCTTC | CASRSHRDINRSYNEQFF
- | TRBJ2-3 | TRBV12-3/TRBV12-4 | - | TGTGCCTTCTCGGTAGAGGGAAAGCCTTGGGGCACAGATACGCAGTATTTT | CAFSVEGKPWGTDTQYF
many | TRBJ2-7 | TRBV12-3/TRBV12-4 | - | TGTGCCAGCAGTTTGGCCCTCTGGGGACACCGCTCCTACGAGCAGTACTTC | CASSLALWGHRSYEQYF
few | TRBJ1-2 | TRBV10-3 | TRBD1 | TGTGCCATCAATCCGGGACAGGGGAGGGTCTATGGCTACACCTTC | CAINPGQGRVYGYTF
few | TRBJ1-1 | TRBV20-1 | TRBD1 | TGCAGTGCCTCCGGGACAGCGAACACTGAAGCTTTCTTT | CSASGTANTEAFF